The 13 T cell receptor beta chains reported below all come from one sample, sequenced in a study of CD8 T cells in ankylosing spondylitis. One entry per CDR3 protein, called by TCRdb with MiXCR from the 5' RACE reads. The sample lists about 240,000 distinct CDR3 sequences, 7.5% to 9.5% seen once, with around 4.9% in the top ten. The sequencing sample was made of blood, either unsorted or a sorted T cell fraction (not recorded which). The receptor set was obtained from a female donor with ankylosing spondylitis or in good health (not recorded which).

In this sample, this clonotype turned up many times. The chain links TRBV25-1 to TRBJ2-3, with D perhaps TRBD1 (6 bases). CDR3 length: 15 residues. Germline values: CDR1 MGHDK, CDR2 SYGVNS. Deletions cut 1 base from V and 5 bases from J, with 13 bases between. As DNA, the CDR3 is TGTGCCAGCAGTGAATCGACGGTCAGGGGAGATACGCAGTATTTT. Translating it yields CASSESTVRGDTQYF.

Notes on this clonotype: A much larger clone differs by one base, so this may be a read error. V gene TRBV7-2 combines with J gene TRBJ2-1; 10 bases fit TRBD2. Germline trimming cut 5 bases from V and 3 bases from J; bases unmatched to any gene: 4. The CDR3 runs to 15 residues. Per germline, CDR1 SGHTA and CDR2 FQGNSA. This CDR3 reads CASSLLAGNYNEQFF. In nucleotides, the CDR3 is TGTGCCAGCAGCCTACTAGCGGGAAACTACAATGAGCAGTTCTTC.

The table lists this clonotype with many counts. The V gene is TRBV20-1, the J gene TRBJ2-5; 10 positions agree with TRBD2. The V and J ends lost 3 bases and 0 bases, in that order; junction bases with no gene match: 4. Germline loops: CDR1 DFQATT, CDR2 SNEGSKA (reference sequence). The CDR3 spans 15 residues. CDR3 coding DNA: TGCAGTGCTAGTAAACTAGCGGGAAACCAAGAGACCCAGTACTTC. It yields the protein CSASKLAGNQETQYF.

This clonotype was counted at least ten times. The rearrangement joins TRBV12-3 or TRBV12-4 to TRBJ1-2, with unresolved D. Between the trimmed V and J ends, which lost 5 bases and 4 bases, there was a span of 11 bases. This CDR3 spans 13 amino acids. Written as DNA, the CDR3 is TGTGCCAGCAGTCCCCAGAAGAGCTATGGCTACACCTTC. As protein: CASSPQKSYGYTF.

The chain is built from TRBV5-1 and TRBJ2-1; TRBD2 might be the D (6 bases). In germline, CDR1 is SGHRS, CDR2 YFSETQ. CDR3 length: 15 residues. Trimming removed 0 bases at V and 8 bases at J, with 15 bases between. For the CDR3, the DNA is TGCGCCAGCAGCTTGGCCCGGGGGAGTAGCGATGAGCAGTTCTTC. The encoded protein is CASSLARGSSDEQFF.

The V gene is TRBV7-9, the J gene TRBJ2-1; D perhaps matches TRBD2 (6 bases). Trimming cost V 7 bases and J 9 bases, with 13 bases left between them. This CDR3 contains 12 residues. CDR1 is SEHNR and CDR2 is FQNEAQ in the germline V gene (reference sequence). CDR3 DNA: TGTGCCAGCACCGGGAGTAGCAGTGAGCAGTTCTTC. Its protein is CASTGSSSEQFF.

This clonotype was recorded many times. The DNA for the CDR3 is TGCGCCAGCTCACCGGGACTCCCCACAGATACGCAGTATTTT. It encodes CASSPGLPTDTQYF. The V gene is TRBV5-1, the J gene TRBJ2-3; D might be TRBD2 (6 bases). Germline values: CDR1 SGHRS, CDR2 YFSETQ. The CDR3 runs to 14 residues. V shed 7 bases and J shed 2 bases, with 14 bases lying between them.

This clonotype was seen ten or more times. V gene TRBV6-5 combines with J gene TRBJ2-1, with 8 positions matching TRBD2. V lost 7 bases, J lost 0 bases, and 5 bases stayed unmatched. The CDR3 sequence is 15 residues long. Germline lookup yields CDR1 MNHEY and CDR2 SVGAGI. In nucleotides, the CDR3 is TGTGCCAGCACTTTGGGGACTAGCTCCTACAATGAGCAGTTCTTC. Translated: CASTLGTSSYNEQFF.

There are a few counts of this clonotype. The CDR3 DNA sequence: TGCAGTGCTCTATTGGGCAGGGTGAGGAATGAGCAGTTCTTC. It encodes CSALLGRVRNEQFF. V is TRBV20-1 and J is TRBJ2-1; TRBD1 is a possible D gene (5 bases). Between the trimmed V and J ends, which lost 5 bases and 7 bases, there was a span of 18 bases. In germline, CDR1 is DFQATT, CDR2 SNEGSKA (reference sequence). The CDR3 covers 14 residues.

This clonotype was seen at least ten times. CDR3 sequence: CASSPPIRGNQPQHF. The CDR3 bases are TGTGCCAGCAGTCCTCCAATCCGGGGCAATCAGCCCCAGCATTTT. The gene calls are TRBV12-3 or TRBV12-4 and TRBJ1-5; D uncertain. V shed 5 bases and J shed 2 bases, with 13 bases lying between them. This CDR3 spans 15 amino acids.

This clonotype was detected ten times or more. The chain couples TRBV4-2 to TRBJ2-1; the match to TRBD1 covers 11 bases. Germline V gene sequence: CDR1 LGHNA, CDR2 YNFKEQ. The CDR3 is 16 amino acids. V lost 0 bases and J lost 9; bases outside the gene matches: 7. CDR3 sequence: CASSQDGGQGGPEQFF. The CDR3 DNA reads as TGTGCCAGCAGCCAAGATGGGGGACAGGGGGGTCCTGAGCAGTTCTTC.

On this clonotype itself: Possible read error: a much larger clone is one base away. The chain combines TRBV19 with TRBJ2-7; perhaps TRBD2 as D (6 bases). In germline, CDR1 is LNHDA, CDR2 SQIVND (reference sequence). CDR3 length: 13 residues. CDR3 protein: CASRERASCEQYF. For the CDR3, the DNA is TGTGCCAGTAGAGAGCGGGCCTCCTGCGAGCAGTACTTC.

V and J are TRBV11-2 and TRBJ2-7, with 13 bases matching TRBD2. This CDR3 region has 16 residues. V dropped 3 bases and J dropped 2; count of bases not matched to a gene: 4. In germline, CDR1 is SGHAT, CDR2 FQNNGV. The CDR3 DNA is TGTGCCAGCAGCTTCTGGACTAGCGGGAGTCCCTACGAGCAGTACTTC. Its protein product is CASSFWTSGSPYEQYF.